This TCR beta chain comes out of a study of blood T cell repertoires in COVID-19. Study overall: Acute and convalescent COVID-19 samples came from the United States, Italy and Spain. PBMCs, B-cell-depleted T cells, or T cells provided the cDNA or gDNA that made up the material.

In the authors' workflow: Amplifying reference gene primers gave estimates of nucleated cell counts. Clones were sequenced by immunoSEQ multiplex PCR, and TCRdb holds only the in-frame ones, with some missing. V and J calls and clone size are copied from that table; D and trimming were computed from the DNA. The sample consists of roughly 60,000 clones, roughly 90% of them appearing once. Per germline, CDR1 LNHNV and CDR2 YYDKDF (reference sequence). Trimming took off 0 bases at V and 3 bases at J, with 9 bases between the two ends. There are 16 residues in the CDR3. The receptor was isolated from a human donor with acute or convalescent COVID-19. The donor label of this sample is uncertain. This chain joins TRBV15 and TRBJ1-6, with D uncertain. Sample: peripheral blood. The CDR3 region has the DNA TGTGCCACCAGCAGAGATCCGGGATACTATAATTCACCCCTCCACTTT. Translated, it gives CATSRDPGYYNSPLHF.